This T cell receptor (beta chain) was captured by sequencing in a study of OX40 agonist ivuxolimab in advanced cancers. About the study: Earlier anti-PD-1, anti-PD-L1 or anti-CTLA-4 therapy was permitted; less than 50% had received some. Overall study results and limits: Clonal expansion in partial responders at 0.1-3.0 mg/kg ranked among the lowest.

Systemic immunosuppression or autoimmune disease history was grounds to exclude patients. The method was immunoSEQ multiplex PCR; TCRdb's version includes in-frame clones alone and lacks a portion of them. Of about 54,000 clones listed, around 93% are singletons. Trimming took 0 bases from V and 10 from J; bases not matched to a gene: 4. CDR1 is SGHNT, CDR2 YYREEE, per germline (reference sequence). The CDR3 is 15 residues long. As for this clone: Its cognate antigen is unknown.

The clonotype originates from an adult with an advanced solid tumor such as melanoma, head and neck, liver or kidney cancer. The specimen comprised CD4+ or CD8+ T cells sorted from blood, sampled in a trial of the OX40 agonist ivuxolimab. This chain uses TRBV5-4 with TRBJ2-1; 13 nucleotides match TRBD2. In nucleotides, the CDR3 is TGTGCCAGCAGCTTGGAAGGACTAGCGGGGGCCGAGCAGTTCTTC. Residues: CASSLEGLAGAEQFF.